The 8 T cell receptor beta chains in this list originate from one sample, sequenced in a study of CD8+ T cells in alopecia areata. Isolated RNA was reverse transcribed into cDNA used as the sequencing template. The assay was immunoSEQ multiplex PCR, and TCRdb's table has in-frame clones only and misses some. This table has over 95,000 clones, roughly 64% appearing once. Treatment indicated: oral pan-JAK inhibitor, 5-10 mg twice daily. Sequenced material: CD8+ T cells sorted from blood, taken at week 4, from a patient treated with tofacitinib. The receptor source for this set is a human donor with alopecia areata.

V usage is TRBV18 and J usage is TRBJ2-1, with 12 bases aligning to TRBD2. CDR3 length: 13 amino acids. Trimming cost V 8 bases and J 13 bases; bases outside gene matches: 9. CDR1 and CDR2 (germline): KGHSH, LQKENI. The DNA of the CDR3 is TGTGCCAGCCACGGACTAGCGGGACCAGGCCAGTTCTTC. This codes for CASHGLAGPGQFF. Full variable domain (remainder filled in from reference TRBV18 and TRBJ2-1): NAGVMQNPRHLVRRRGQEARLRCSPMKGHSHVYWYRQLPEEGLKFMVYLQKENIIDESGMPKERFSAEFPKEGPSILRIQQVVRGDSAAYFCASHGLAGPGQFFGPGTRLTVL.

The genes are TRBV27 and TRBJ1-2; TRBD1 aligns across 12 bases. This CDR3 spans 15 amino acids. V gave up 4 bases and J gave up 8 bases; unmatched junction bases: 8. CDR1 is MNHEY, CDR2 SMNVEV, per germline (reference sequence). DNA for the CDR3: TGTGCCAGCAGTTCTTTCGGGACAGGGGGCTACGGCTACACCTTC. This encodes CASSSFGTGGYGYTF.

The rearrangement links TRBV5-1 to TRBJ2-5; D is unclear. Trimming cost V 7 bases and J 5 bases, with 24 bases left between them. Per the germline V gene, CDR1 is SGHRS and CDR2 is YFSETQ. The CDR3 loop spans 16 amino acids. The CDR3 nucleotides are TGCGCCAGCTCCTCCCCCCGGCAGGTCTCGGGCGAGACCCAGTACTTC. Translation gives CASSSPRQVSGETQYF.

The genes are TRBV28 and TRBJ2-3; 8 bases align to TRBD2. Trimming removed 4 bases from V and 8 bases from J; junction bases left unmatched: 14. Germline CDR1 MDHEN, CDR2 SYDVKM. CDR3 length: 16 amino acids. The CDR3 region has the DNA TGTGCCAGCAGTTCGGTAATAGCGGGGACCCCGGGTACGCAGTATTTT. Amino acids: CASSSVIAGTPGTQYF.

This rearrangement joins TRBV16 to TRBJ1-2; no clear D. The V end was cut by 1 base, the J end by 8 bases, with 20 bases between. Germline lookup yields CDR1 KGHSY and CDR2 FQNENV. CDR3 length: 16 amino acids. CDR3 sequence reads: CASSQYRGEAAEGYTF. Here the CDR3 DNA reads TGTGCCAGCAGCCAATATCGGGGTGAGGCCGCCGAGGGCTACACCTTC.

This chain links TRBV9 with TRBJ2-1; TRBD2 aligns across 10 bases. The germline gives CDR1 SGDLS, CDR2 YYNGEE. V shed 2 bases, J shed 0 bases, and the junction held 17 bases outside the gene matches. The CDR3 extends over 21 amino acids. The CDR3 spells CASSVHEHGTSGMSSYNEQFF. In DNA, the CDR3 is TGTGCCAGCAGCGTCCACGAACACGGAACTAGCGGGATGAGCTCCTACAATGAGCAGTTCTTC.

The chain employs TRBV15 and TRBJ2-3; 7 nucleotides match TRBD2. This CDR3 spans 17 amino acids. Per the germline V gene, CDR1 is LNHNV and CDR2 is YYDKDF (reference sequence). With 5 bases clipped from V and 0 bases from J, the junction kept 11 bases outside the gene matches. CDR3: CATSHIQGRGSTDTQYF. In DNA, the CDR3 is TGTGCCACCAGCCATATCCAAGGGCGGGGGAGCACAGATACGCAGTATTTT. Looking up the rest from reference TRBV15 and TRBJ2-3 gives the full variable domain: DAMVIQNPRYQVTQFGKPVTLSCSQTLNHNVMYWYQQKSSQAPKLLFHYYDKDFNNEADTPDNFQSRRPNTSFCFLDIRSPGLGDTAMYLCATSHIQGRGSTDTQYFGPGTRLTVL.

The rearrangement uses TRBV29-1 and TRBJ2-4; 9 bases align to TRBD2. Germline assignment: CDR1 SQVTM and CDR2 ANQGSEA. J was trimmed by 0 bases and V by 3 bases; bases with no gene match: 6. The CDR3 has 16 residues. CDR3 nucleotide sequence: TGCAGCGTTGAGGTCGGGACTAGCAAAGCCAAAAACATTCAGTACTTC. Translated, it gives CSVEVGTSKAKNIQYF.